These 19 T cell receptor beta chains were all obtained from the same sample, sequenced in a study of blood T cell repertoires in COVID-19. Some clones are missing from TCRdb's copy, which holds only in-frame ones; the method was immunoSEQ multiplex PCR. The table lists roughly 440,000 clones, about 91% of them singletons. Sequencing was done on a sample of peripheral blood. These receptors were collected from a woman in her 50s with COVID-19, enrolled during active disease.

The chain recombines TRBV11-3 with TRBJ2-3; 7 bases match TRBD2. The CDR3 consists of 18 residues. V trimming: 5 bases; J trimming: 6 bases; junction bases outside the gene matches: 20. Germline assignment: CDR1 SGHNT and CDR2 YENEEA. CDR3 loop: CASSPFLGGAGKVDTQYF. The CDR3 nucleotides read TGTGCCAGCAGCCCCTTCCTTGGCGGAGCGGGGAAGGTGGATACGCAGTATTTT.

This chain connects TRBV5-1 to TRBJ1-1, with D maybe TRBD1 (5 bases). The CDR3 is made up of 14 amino acids. Germline assignment: CDR1 SGHRS and CDR2 YFSETQ. V shed 5 bases and J shed 0 bases, with 11 bases lying between them. The CDR3 loop reads CASSLQAMNTEAFF. In nucleotides, the CDR3 is TGCGCCAGCAGTCTACAGGCGATGAACACTGAAGCTTTCTTT.

V usage is TRBV11-2 and J usage is TRBJ2-5; D call uncertain. Germline V gene data show CDR1 as SGHAT and CDR2 as FQNNGV. The V end was cut by 1 base, the J end by 2 bases, with 8 bases between. The CDR3 length is 14 residues. CDR3 protein: CASSLGWQQETQYF. The CDR3 region has the DNA TGTGCCAGCAGCTTAGGTTGGCAGCAAGAGACCCAGTACTTC.

The chain is built from TRBV12-3 or TRBV12-4 and TRBJ2-5; D remains ambiguous. CDR3 length equals 12 residues. Trimming removed 6 bases from V and 2 bases from J, with 7 bases in between. CDR3 protein: CASRPGQETQYF. CDR3 DNA: TGTGCCAGCAGGCCAGGACAAGAGACCCAGTACTTC.

The rearrangement joins TRBV24-1 to TRBJ2-5; a weak D match, TRBD1 (7 bases). Germline V gene sequence: CDR1 KGHDR, CDR2 SFDVKD. The CDR3 is 16 amino acids. Trimming left V 2 bases short and J 5 bases short, with 17 bases between. DNA for the CDR3: TGTGCCACCAGTGATTATCGACAGGGAGGAAGGGAGACCCAGTACTTC. Its protein product is CATSDYRQGGRETQYF.

The CDR3 loop reads CASSQGTSAGGLETQYF. CDR3 sequence (DNA): TGTGCCAGCAGCCAAGGGACGTCGGCGGGGGGGCTGGAGACCCAGTACTTC. The gene calls are TRBV3-1 (or the pseudogene TRBV3-2) and TRBJ2-5; TRBD2 aligns across 9 bases. The J segment lost 5 bases and the V segment lost 1 base, leaving 11 bases of the junction unmatched. The CDR3 has 17 residues. Germline V lookup: CDR1 LGHDT, CDR2 YNNKEL (reference sequence).

The chain carries TRBV11-3 and TRBJ1-1; weak D call: TRBD1 (5 bases). V was shortened by 5 bases and J by 3 bases, with 16 bases between the two germline ends. There are 15 residues in the CDR3. The germline gives CDR1 SGHNT, CDR2 YENEEA. CDR3 loop: CASSPGRGVDTEAFF. The CDR3 DNA follows: TGTGCCAGCAGCCCAGGGAGGGGAGTAGACACTGAAGCTTTCTTT.

The rearrangement joins TRBV7-9 to TRBJ2-5; 9 nucleotides line up with TRBD2. Germline-derived CDR1 and CDR2 are SEHNR and FQNEAQ (reference sequence). V lost 10 bases, J lost 4 bases, and 16 bases stayed unmatched. The CDR3 is made up of 16 amino acids. The CDR3 is CATEKGLAGGSETQYF. In DNA, the CDR3 is TGTGCCACCGAGAAAGGACTGGCGGGGGGGTCAGAGACCCAGTACTTC.

This clone occurred a few times. The J gene is TRBJ1-1, the V gene TRBV18; D is unresolved. From germline, CDR1 is KGHSH and CDR2 LQKENI. The CDR3 spans 12 residues. Between the trimmed V and J ends, which lost 6 bases and 1 base, there was a span of 6 bases. CDR3 region: CASSLANTEAFF. The CDR3 DNA is TGTGCCAGCTCTTTAGCGAACACTGAAGCTTTCTTT. The complete variable domain, with remaining parts taken from reference TRBV18 and TRBJ1-1, reads NAGVMQNPRHLVRRRGQEARLRCSPMKGHSHVYWYRQLPEEGLKFMVYLQKENIIDESGMPKERFSAEFPKEGPSILRIQQVVRGDSAAYFCASSLANTEAFFGQGTRLTVV.

This chain joins TRBV3-1 (or the pseudogene TRBV3-2) and TRBJ1-2, with 11 positions matching TRBD1. V lost 4 bases and J lost 7; bases outside the gene matches: 5. CDR3 size: 14 residues. Germline V gene lookup returns CDR1 LGHDT and CDR2 YNNKEL (reference sequence). The CDR3 region is CASSRTGGAAGYTF. CDR3 nucleotides: TGTGCCAGCAGCCGGACAGGGGGCGCGGCTGGCTACACCTTC.

The CDR3 DNA follows: TGCGCCAGCACTTCCAATAAGGGGGACACCGGGGAGCTGTTTTTT. Amino acids: CASTSNKGDTGELFF. V gene TRBV4-1 combines with J gene TRBJ2-2; perhaps TRBD1 as D (6 bases). Germline assignment: CDR1 MGHRA and CDR2 YSYEKL. The CDR3 is 15 residues long. Trimming pared 7 bases from V and 3 bases from J, leaving 15 bases between.

The chain is built from TRBV14 and TRBJ1-3; no clear D gene. In germline, CDR1 is SGHDN, CDR2 FVKESK. V gave up 4 bases and J gave up 4 bases, with 17 bases separating them. CDR3 size: 16 residues. The DNA of the CDR3 is TGTGCCAGCAGCCCTACCGCCGGCTGGGCCGGAAACACCATATATTTT. Its translation is CASSPTAGWAGNTIYF.

This clone was detected only once. The rearrangement joins TRBV7-9 to TRBJ2-7; 10 bases fit TRBD1. The CDR3 covers 15 residues. J was trimmed by 5 bases and V by 4 bases; bases with no gene match: 8. The germline V gene has CDR1 SEHNR and CDR2 FQNEAQ (reference sequence). CDR3 in DNA: TGTGCCAGCAGCTCCGGCTTGACAGGGGGCGACGAGCAGTACTTC. Protein sequence: CASSSGLTGGDEQYF.

This chain joins TRBV7-2 and TRBJ2-6; 8 nucleotides align to TRBD1. V shed 4 bases and J 2 bases; nucleotides not matched to a gene: 7. The CDR3 length is 17 residues. Germline CDR1 reads SGHTA; CDR2 reads FQGNSA. Here the CDR3 reads CASSYYRGITGANVLTF. The CDR3, as DNA: TGTGCCAGCAGCTATTACAGGGGGATCACTGGGGCCAACGTCCTGACTTTC.

The genes are TRBV2 and TRBJ2-3; TRBD1 matches at 7 bases. The CDR3 length is 19 residues. The V gene's germline CDR1 is SNHLY and CDR2 FYNNEI. V gave up 5 bases and J gave up 4 bases; unmatched junction bases: 21. The CDR3 reads CASSSWSRWTGSSADTQYF. The CDR3, as DNA: TGTGCCAGCAGTTCCTGGTCCCGTTGGACAGGCTCGTCGGCAGATACGCAGTATTTT.

The chain links TRBV5-1 to TRBJ2-2, with D possibly matching TRBD2 (6 bases). Germline loops: CDR1 SGHRS, CDR2 YFSETQ. Trimming took off 8 bases at V and 1 base at J, with 15 bases between the two ends. The CDR3 loop spans 15 amino acids. The CDR3 is CASRLAGRNTGELFF. DNA of the CDR3: TGCGCCAGTCGCCTGGCGGGGCGGAACACCGGGGAGCTGTTTTTT.

The chain recombines TRBV9 with TRBJ2-1; 16 positions agree with TRBD2. Germline CDR1 reads SGDLS; CDR2 reads YYNGEE. The trim removed 4 bases at V and 7 bases at J, leaving 8 bases unmatched. The CDR3 totals 17 residues. In nucleotides, the CDR3 is TGTGCCAGCAGCTACGGGACTAGCGGGGGGGTGGCGAATGAGCAGTTCTTC. This encodes CASSYGTSGGVANEQFF.

The sample holds one count of this clone. The V and J genes are TRBV29-1 and TRBJ2-1; 11 nucleotides align to TRBD2. CDR1 is SQVTM, CDR2 ANQGSEA, per germline. V lost 6 bases to trimming and J lost 3 bases; unmatched junction nucleotides: 4. The length of the CDR3 is 14 residues. The CDR3 is CSVRTSGRYNEQFF. The CDR3 coding sequence is TGCAGCGTCAGGACTAGCGGGCGCTACAATGAGCAGTTCTTC.

This chain links TRBV11-2 with TRBJ2-3; D is uncertain. V shed 0 bases and J shed 7 bases, with 11 bases lying between them. The CDR3 totals 14 residues. Germline values: CDR1 SGHAT, CDR2 FQNNGV. CDR3 in DNA: TGTGCCAGCAGCTTAGATCTCCAGGCACATACGCAGTATTTT. This gives the protein CASSLDLQAHTQYF.